This T cell receptor (beta chain) was captured in a study of CD8 T cells in Susac syndrome (dated by TCRdb to about 2019). For context, the study as a whole: Repertoire sequencing was used to test whether CD8+ T cell activation and differentiation in Susac syndrome was antigen driven. CD8+ T cell repertoire clonality was compared between about 12 healthy donors, around 14 Susac syndrome patients and approximately 16 multiple sclerosis patients. Overall study outcomes, separate from this receptor: The study acknowledged that relatively few individuals were included in the TCR sequencing and HLA analysis.

RNA was extracted with the RNeasy kit and about 0.5 to 1 ug was reverse transcribed using random hexamers. The immunoSEQ multiplex PCR assay, which covers 54 Vbeta and 13 Jbeta segments, was used to amplify TCR beta CDR3 regions. Bias from PCR amplification was corrected by using a synthetic template baseline for primer optimization and for computational correction. The paper's data handling went like this. Reads were annotated to V, D and J genes per IMGT and analyzed with immunoSEQ Analyzer, keeping only productive sequences. Clonality was computed as one minus Shannon entropy normalized by log2 of the number of productive unique sequences. For each patient and control, public and private clones were evaluated within the 100 most prevalent clones. Clones were defined as Susac-specific when absent from the healthy and MS cohorts, from about a thousand published viral clones and from other ImmuneACCESS disease sequences. TCRdb trimmed the raw reads at Q25, called clones with MiXCR and kept productive beta chains. Each entry is one CDR3 protein sequence, shown with its most common DNA and genes. These V and J calls originate from TCRdb's pipeline instead of the authors' own analysis. This sample gives some 300,000 distinct CDR3 sequences in total; 70% to 90% of them show up just once. Approximately 0.12% of the sample is taken by the ten largest.

The CDR3 has 15 amino acids, counting the end cysteine and phenylalanine. Only the CDR3 DNA stays, 45 bases, in frame from base 1. CDR1 and CDR2 (SEHNR, FQNEAQ) derive from the germline V gene (reference sequence). V is pruned by 1 base and J by 4 bases, leaving 1 base of the junction without a gene match. Peripheral blood CD8+ and CD4+ T cells from healthy donors, Susac syndrome patients and multiple sclerosis patients were profiled using high-throughput TCR beta sequencing. The multiple sclerosis controls were treatment-naive patients who had stable or active relapsing-remitting disease and met the revised McDonald criteria. Bulk CD8+ and CD4+ T cells were purified by magnetic negative isolation, whereas CD8+ TEMRA cells were enriched by FACS. Blood was drawn into EDTA tubes, processed within 24 hours, and PBMCs were isolated by density gradient centrifugation. PBMCs intended for TCR sequencing were frozen in liquid nitrogen and were later thawed in a 37 degrees C water bath. The sorted or isolated CD4+, CD8+ and CD8+ TEMRA cells had a purity of 90% or higher.

A word on this clonotype: Its target antigen remains unknown. No much larger clonotype is one base removed from it; base qualities were not supplied.

The clonotype originates from a human donor with multiple sclerosis. The specimen sequenced was CD8+ T cells from PBMCs. The rearrangement combines TRBV7-9 with TRBJ2-2, with TRBD2 identical over 9 junction bases. In nucleotide form, the sequence is TGTGCCAGCAGCTTAGGACTAGCGGCCACCGGGGAGCTGTTTTTT. Translated, this gives CASSLGLAATGELFF.